This TCR beta chain originates from a study of blood T cell repertoires in COVID-19. Study context: Whether acute or convalescent, the COVID-19 samples came from the United States, Italy and Spain.

V gave up 3 bases and J gave up 4 bases, with 19 bases separating them. This CDR3 has 16 amino acids. In germline, CDR1 is SGDLS, CDR2 YYNGEE. Profiled with immunoSEQ multiplex PCR; TCRdb holds only in-frame clones, not every one. The table has 250,000 to 300,000 clones, 75% to 90% seen once. Sequenced sample: peripheral blood. The receptor was isolated from a middle-aged woman who had recovered from COVID-19. The rearrangement uses TRBV9 and TRBJ1-2, with D unresolved. This CDR3 is CASSAPRTGASYGYTF. The CDR3 DNA is TGTGCCAGCAGCGCACCAAGGACGGGAGCATCCTATGGCTACACCTTC.